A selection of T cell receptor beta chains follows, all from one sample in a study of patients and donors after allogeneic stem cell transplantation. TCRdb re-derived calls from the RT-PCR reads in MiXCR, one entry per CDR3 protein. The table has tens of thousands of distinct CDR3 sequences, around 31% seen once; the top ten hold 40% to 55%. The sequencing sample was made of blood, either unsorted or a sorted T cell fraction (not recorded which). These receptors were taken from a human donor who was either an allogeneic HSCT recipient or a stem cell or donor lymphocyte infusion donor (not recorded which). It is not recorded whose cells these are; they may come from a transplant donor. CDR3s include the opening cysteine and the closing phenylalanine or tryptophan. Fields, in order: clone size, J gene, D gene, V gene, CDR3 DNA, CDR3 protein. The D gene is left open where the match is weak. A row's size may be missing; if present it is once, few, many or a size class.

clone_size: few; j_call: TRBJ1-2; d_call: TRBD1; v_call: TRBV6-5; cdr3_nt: TGTGCCAGCAGTCGGACAGGGGGGACCTACTATGGCTACACCTTC; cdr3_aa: CASSRTGGTYYGYTF
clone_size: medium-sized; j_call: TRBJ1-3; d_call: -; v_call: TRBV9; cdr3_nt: TGTGCCAGCAGCGTAGACGCGCCGACAGGACCAGTCTCTGGAAACACCATATATTTT; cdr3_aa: CASSVDAPTGPVSGNTIYF
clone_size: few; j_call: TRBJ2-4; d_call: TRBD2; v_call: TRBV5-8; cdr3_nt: TGTGCCAGCAGCTTCATCGAGACTAGCAACAAAAACATTCAGTACTTC; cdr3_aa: CASSFIETSNKNIQYF
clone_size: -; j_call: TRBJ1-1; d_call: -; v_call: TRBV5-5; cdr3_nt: TGTGCCAGCAGCTTGATCGTCGGCAGGGACACTGAAGCTTTCTTT; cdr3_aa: CASSLIVGRDTEAFF
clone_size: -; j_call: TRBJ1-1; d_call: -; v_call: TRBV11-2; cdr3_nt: TGTGCCAGCAGCTTTATCCGAGTAGACACTGAAGCTTTCTTT; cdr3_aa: CASSFIRVDTEAFF
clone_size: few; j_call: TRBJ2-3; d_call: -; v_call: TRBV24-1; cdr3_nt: TGTGCCACCAGTGATCGCCGACGACCCAGCACAGATACGCAGTATTTT; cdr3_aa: CATSDRRRPSTDTQYF
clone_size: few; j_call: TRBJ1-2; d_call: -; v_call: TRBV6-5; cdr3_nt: TGTGCCAGCAGTTCCCGCCTGGGGTATGGCTACACCTTC; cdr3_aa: CASSSRLGYGYTF
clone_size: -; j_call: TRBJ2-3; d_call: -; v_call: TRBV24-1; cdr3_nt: TGTGCCACCAGTGACCAACTGGACCGAGCAGATACGCAGTATTTT; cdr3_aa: CATSDQLDRADTQYF
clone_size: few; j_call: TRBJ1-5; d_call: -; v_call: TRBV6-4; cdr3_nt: TGTGCCAGCAGTGTAGAAAGGAATCAGCCCCAGCATTTT; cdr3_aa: CASSVERNQPQHF
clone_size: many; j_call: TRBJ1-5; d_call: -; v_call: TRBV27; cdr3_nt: TGTGCCAGCATTCTTGGGGGAGGAGGACAGCCCCAGCATTTT; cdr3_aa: CASILGGGGQPQHF
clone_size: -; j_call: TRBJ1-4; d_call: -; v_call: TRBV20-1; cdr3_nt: TGCAGTGCTAGTCCTTGGGGGGGCACTAATGAAAAACTGTTTTTT; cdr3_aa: CSASPWGGTNEKLFF
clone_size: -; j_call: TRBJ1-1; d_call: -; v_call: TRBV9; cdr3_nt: TGTGCCAGCAGCCCCCGGATGGACGGCACTGAAGCTTTCTTT; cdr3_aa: CASSPRMDGTEAFF
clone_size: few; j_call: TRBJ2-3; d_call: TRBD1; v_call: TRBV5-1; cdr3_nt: TGCGCCAGCAGCCCGGACAGGGGCGGGATCGGCACAGATACGCAGTATTTT; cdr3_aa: CASSPDRGGIGTDTQYF
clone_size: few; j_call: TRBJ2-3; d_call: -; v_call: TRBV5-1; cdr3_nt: TGCGCCAGCAGCTCCCTGACTAGCACAGATACGCAGTATTTT; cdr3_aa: CASSSLTSTDTQYF
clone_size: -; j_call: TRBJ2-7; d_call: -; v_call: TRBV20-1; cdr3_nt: TGCAGTGCTAGAGTTAGTAGCGAGCAGTACTTC; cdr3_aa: CSARVSSEQYF
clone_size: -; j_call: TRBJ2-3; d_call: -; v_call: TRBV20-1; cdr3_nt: TGCAGTGCTAGACCTCTATCACGGGGGTTCACAGATACGCAGTATTTT; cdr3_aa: CSARPLSRGFTDTQYF
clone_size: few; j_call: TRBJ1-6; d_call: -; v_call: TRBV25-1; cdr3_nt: TGTGCCAGCAGTGAAATAGGCAGGGCTAATTCACCCCTCCACTTT; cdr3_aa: CASSEIGRANSPLHF
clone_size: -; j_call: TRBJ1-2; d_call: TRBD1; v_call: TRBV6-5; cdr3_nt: TGTGCCAGCCCTAAGGGGGACAGCGGTGGAGGCTACACCTTC; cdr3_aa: CASPKGDSGGGYTF
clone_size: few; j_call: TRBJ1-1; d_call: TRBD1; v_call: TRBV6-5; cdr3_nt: TGTGCCATCCTAAAGCGACAGGGCCTAGGATTCACTGAAGCTTTCTTT; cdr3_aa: CAILKRQGLGFTEAFF
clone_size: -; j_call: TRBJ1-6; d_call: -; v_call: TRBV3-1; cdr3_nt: TGTGCCAGCAGCCCGGGGGCCAAATCGAGCTCCTATAATTCACCCCTCCACTTT; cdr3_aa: CASSPGAKSSSYNSPLHF
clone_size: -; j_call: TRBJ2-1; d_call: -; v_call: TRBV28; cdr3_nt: TGTGCCAGCACCACGGGCACAGGGACCTACAATGAGCAGTTCTTC; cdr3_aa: CASTTGTGTYNEQFF
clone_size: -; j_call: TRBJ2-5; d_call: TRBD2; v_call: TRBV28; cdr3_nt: TGTGCCAGCAGTTCGGGGGGGCGAGAGACCCAGTACTTC; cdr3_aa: CASSSGGRETQYF
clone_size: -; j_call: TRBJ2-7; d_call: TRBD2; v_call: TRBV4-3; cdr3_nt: TGCGCCAGCAGCCAAGGCGGGGGGGCGAAAGAGCAGTACTTC; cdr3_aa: CASSQGGGAKEQYF
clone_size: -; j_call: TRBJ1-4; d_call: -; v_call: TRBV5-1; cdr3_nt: TGCGCCAGCAGACCAGTTACAGGGAGAGCTAATGAAAAACTGTTTTTT; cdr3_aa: CASRPVTGRANEKLFF
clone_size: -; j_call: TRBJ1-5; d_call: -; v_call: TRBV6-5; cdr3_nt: TGTGCCAGCAGTCGCACCCGGGACACCAATCAGCCCCAGCATTTT; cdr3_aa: CASSRTRDTNQPQHF
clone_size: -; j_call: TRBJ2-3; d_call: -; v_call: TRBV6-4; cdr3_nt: TGTGCCAGCAGTGACACAGACACGTCTAGCACAGATACGCAGTATTTT; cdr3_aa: CASSDTDTSSTDTQYF
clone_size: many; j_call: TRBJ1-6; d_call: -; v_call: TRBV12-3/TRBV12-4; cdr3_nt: TGTGCCAGCAGCTTACAGGGTGGTAATTCACCCCTCCACTTT; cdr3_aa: CASSLQGGNSPLHF
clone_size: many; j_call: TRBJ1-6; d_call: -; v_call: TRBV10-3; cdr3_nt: TGTGCCATCAGTGAGGGTGGGGGTAATTCACCCCTCCACTTT; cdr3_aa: CAISEGGGNSPLHF
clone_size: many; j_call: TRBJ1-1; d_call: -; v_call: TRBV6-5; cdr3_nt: TGTGCCAGCAGCTCCCAGCGGGATTGGGAAGCTTTCTTT; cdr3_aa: CASSSQRDWEAFF
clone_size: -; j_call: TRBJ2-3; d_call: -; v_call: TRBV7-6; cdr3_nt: TGTGCCAGCAGCTTAGAGGGGTTAGATACGCAGTATTTT; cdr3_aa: CASSLEGLDTQYF
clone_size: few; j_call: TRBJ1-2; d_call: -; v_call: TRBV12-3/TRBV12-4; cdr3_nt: TGTGCCAGCAGTTTCGGGGCAGGGGACTATGGCTACACCTTC; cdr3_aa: CASSFGAGDYGYTF
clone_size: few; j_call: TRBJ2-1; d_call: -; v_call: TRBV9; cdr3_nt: TGTGCCAGCAGCGTAGGACCCGACAATGAGCAGTTCTTC; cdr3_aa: CASSVGPDNEQFF
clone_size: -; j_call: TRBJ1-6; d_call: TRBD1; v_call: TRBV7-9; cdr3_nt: TGTGCCAGCAGAACGGGACAGGGGTATTCACCCCTCCACTTT; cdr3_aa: CASRTGQGYSPLHF
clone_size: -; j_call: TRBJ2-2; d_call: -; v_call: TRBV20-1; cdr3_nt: TGCAGTGCTCGATGGGGGTTCGGGGAGCTGTTTTTT; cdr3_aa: CSARWGFGELFF
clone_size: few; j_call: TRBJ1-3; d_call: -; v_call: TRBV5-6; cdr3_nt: TGTGCCAGCAGCTTGGGGGTACACCGCCTGGGAAACACCATATATTTT; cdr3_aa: CASSLGVHRLGNTIYF
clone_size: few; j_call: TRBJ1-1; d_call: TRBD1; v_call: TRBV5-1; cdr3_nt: TGCGCCAGCAGCTTGAGGGGGACAGGGACTGAAGCTTTCTTT; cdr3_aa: CASSLRGTGTEAFF
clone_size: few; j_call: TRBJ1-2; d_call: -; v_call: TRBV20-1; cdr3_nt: TGCAGTGCTAGGTCGGTCTATGGCTACACCTTC; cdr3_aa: CSARSVYGYTF
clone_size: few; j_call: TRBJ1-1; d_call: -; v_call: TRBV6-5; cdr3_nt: TGTGCCACCATGGTTTATGCTGAAGCTTTCTTT; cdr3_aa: CATMVYAEAFF
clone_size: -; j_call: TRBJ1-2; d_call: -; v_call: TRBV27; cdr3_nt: TGTGCCAGCAGTTTCCGCGGGACCGGCTACACCTTC; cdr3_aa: CASSFRGTGYTF
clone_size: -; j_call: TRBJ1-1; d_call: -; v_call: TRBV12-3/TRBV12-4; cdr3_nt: TGTGCCAGCAGTTTTTCCTCACGGGGCAGCATGAACACTGAAGCTTTCTTT; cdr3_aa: CASSFSSRGSMNTEAFF
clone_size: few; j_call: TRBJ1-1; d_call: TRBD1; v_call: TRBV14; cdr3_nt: TGTGCCAGCAGCCGCTTCCTTGGGCAGGGGGATACTGAAGCTTTCTTT; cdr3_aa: CASSRFLGQGDTEAFF
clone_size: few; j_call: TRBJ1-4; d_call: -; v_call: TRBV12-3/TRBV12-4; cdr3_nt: TGTGCCAGCAGTTTAAACAGTGCAACTAATGAAAAACTGTTTTTT; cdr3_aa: CASSLNSATNEKLFF
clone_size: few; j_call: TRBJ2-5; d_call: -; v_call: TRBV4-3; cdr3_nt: TGCGCCAGCAGCCAAGATCCGGCTAGCCTAGGAGAGACCCAGTACTTC; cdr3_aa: CASSQDPASLGETQYF
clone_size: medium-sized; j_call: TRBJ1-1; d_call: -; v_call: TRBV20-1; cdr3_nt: TGCAGTGCTAGAAGGCCGAACACTGAAGCTTTCTTT; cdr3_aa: CSARRPNTEAFF
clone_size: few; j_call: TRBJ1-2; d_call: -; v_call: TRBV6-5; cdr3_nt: TGTGCCAGCAGTTCACGGGCCTCACCGTTAGCTAACTATGGCTACACCTTC; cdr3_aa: CASSSRASPLANYGYTF
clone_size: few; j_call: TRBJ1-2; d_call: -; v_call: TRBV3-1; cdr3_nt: TGTGCCAGCAGCCAAGCATCGGTCTATGGCTACACCTTC; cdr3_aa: CASSQASVYGYTF
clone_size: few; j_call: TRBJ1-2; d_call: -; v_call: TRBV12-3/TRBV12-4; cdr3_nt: TGTGCCAGCAGTTTAGGGCCTAACTATGGCTACACCTTC; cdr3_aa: CASSLGPNYGYTF
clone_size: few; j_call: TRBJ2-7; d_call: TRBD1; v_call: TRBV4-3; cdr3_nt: TGCGCCAGCAGCCACAGGGGGCGCCGGGAGCAGTACTTC; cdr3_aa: CASSHRGRREQYF
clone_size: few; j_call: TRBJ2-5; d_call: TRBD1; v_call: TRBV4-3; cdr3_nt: TGCGCCAGCAGCCAAGGAGGGGGCGGGACCCAGTACTTC; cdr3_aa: CASSQGGGGTQYF
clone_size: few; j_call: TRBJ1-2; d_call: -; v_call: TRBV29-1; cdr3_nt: TGCAGCGTTGAGGGGCACCGAGCGAACTATGGCTACACCTTC; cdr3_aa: CSVEGHRANYGYTF
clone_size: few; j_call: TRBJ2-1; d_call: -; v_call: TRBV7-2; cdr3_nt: TGTGCCAGCAGCTTACGACAGGACTCCGCAGGAAAGCAGTTCTTC; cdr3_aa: CASSLRQDSAGKQFF